A single T cell receptor beta chain is shown here with its context. These data originate in a study of T cell changes during pregnancy in multiple sclerosis. Only in-frame clones appear in the TCRdb table, and some are missing; sequencing was by immunoSEQ multiplex PCR. The sample includes approximately 44,000 clones, 85% to 95% of them seen just once. The germline V gene has CDR1 SQVTM and CDR2 ANQGSEA. The CDR3 has 13 residues. The germline V and J ends were trimmed by 6 bases and 3 bases, with 15 bases remaining between them. The input for sequencing was CD4+ T cells from peripheral blood mononuclear cells, taken in the third trimester of pregnancy. The TCR originated in a female donor with multiple sclerosis, enrolled in a pregnancy study. The V gene is TRBV29-1, the J gene TRBJ2-7; D possibly corresponds to TRBD2 (6 bases). CDR3 loop: CSVRTRGNYEQYF. CDR3 nucleotide sequence: TGCAGCGTGAGGACACGGGGGAACTACGAGCAGTACTTC.